This T cell receptor beta chain was recovered during a study of blood T cell repertoires in COVID-19. Assay: immunoSEQ multiplex PCR; the TCRdb copy retains only in-frame clones and omits some. Of hundreds of thousands of clones listed, 85% to 90% are singletons. V was clipped by 4 bases and J by 1 base, with 10 bases between them. CDR3 length: 14 amino acids. In germline, CDR1 is LGHDT, CDR2 YNNKEL (reference sequence). Cohort allocation depended upon clinical history that participants reported. Sequencing used PBMCs or T cells enriched from blood (not recorded which). This receptor was taken from a man aged 30 to 39 who had recovered from COVID-19. The chain carries TRBV3-1 (or the pseudogene TRBV3-2) and TRBJ1-1, with a weak D call TRBD1 (5 bases). The CDR3 spells CASSPHGQNTEAFF. As DNA, the CDR3 is TGTGCCAGCAGCCCGCACGGACAGAACACTGAAGCTTTCTTT.